This record concerns one T cell receptor (beta chain) sequence. The data were taken from a study of blood T cell repertoires in COVID-19. Recovered participants had two consecutive negative NP/OP PCR tests, healthcare professional clearance, or symptom resolution. In the original processing: Amplification with reference gene primers provided the estimates of nucleated cell counts. Sequencing was performed with immunoSEQ multiplex PCR; in TCRdb, only in-frame clones are kept and a portion is missing. V and J calls plus clone size are reproduced from that table; the DNA served to infer D and trimming. Here the sample spans 250,000 to 350,000 clones, around nine tenths being singletons. The source is a woman aged 25 to 39 who had recovered from COVID-19. Sequenced material: PBMCs or T cells enriched from blood (not recorded which).

CDR3 in amino acids: CASSPTNTNQPQHF. The DNA of the CDR3 is TGTGCCAGCAGCCCAACAAATACAAATCAGCCCCAGCATTTT. V usage is TRBV4-2 and J usage is TRBJ1-5; D is uncertain. Germline assignment: CDR1 LGHNA and CDR2 YNFKEQ. V gave up 4 bases and J gave up 4 bases, with 11 bases separating them. This CDR3 is built from 14 residues.